Each of the 7 T cell receptor beta chains below was sequenced from the same sample in a study of shared clonotypes between healthy human individuals. The data were produced by immunoSEQ multiplex PCR, yet TCRdb's version contains in-frame clones alone and is incomplete. This sample has 2 million to 2.5 million clones, with over 85% found just once. Source material: naive CD4+ T cells from PBMCs. Subset here: CD45RA+ positively selected. The origin of the receptors is a young man in good health. Some clones in this sample may be carry-over from other donors' samples.

The sample holds one count of this clone. The V gene is TRBV2, the J gene TRBJ2-5; TRBD1 matches 12 bases. From germline, CDR1 is SNHLY and CDR2 FYNNEI. The V segment lost 8 bases and the J segment 6 bases; nucleotides outside the gene matches: 7. The CDR3 loop spans 14 amino acids. This chain's CDR3 is CASEHRDRGQTQYF. The CDR3 DNA reads TGTGCCAGCGAACACCGGGACAGGGGGCAGACCCAGTACTTC.

The chain links TRBV28 to TRBJ1-5; no definite D call. Germline V gives CDR1 MDHEN, CDR2 SYDVKM. The germline V and J ends were trimmed by 3 bases and 6 bases, with 6 bases remaining between them. CDR3 length: 12 residues. The CDR3 loop is CASSFFVQPQHF. CDR3 coding DNA: TGTGCCAGCAGTTTTTTTGTTCAGCCCCAGCATTTT.

This clone was picked up one time. The V call is TRBV2, the J call TRBJ2-7; 9 bases fit TRBD2. V was clipped by 6 bases and J by 4 bases; unmatched bases: 7. This CDR3 region has 14 residues. Germline CDR1 SNHLY, CDR2 FYNNEI. CDR3 sequence (DNA): TGTGCCAGCAGGTATAGCGGGAGTGGGTACGAGCAGTACTTC. Translation gives CASRYSGSGYEQYF. Variable domain in full (rest from reference TRBV2 and TRBJ2-7): EPEVTQTPSHQVTQMGQEVILRCVPISNHLYFYWYRQILGQKVEFLVSFYNNEISEKSEIFDDQFSVERPDGSNFTLKIRSTKLEDSAMYFCASRYSGSGYEQYFGPGTRLTVT.

This CDR3 is CASSEYSGPSEAFF. CDR3 DNA: TGTGCCAGCAGTGAATATTCAGGACCTTCTGAAGCTTTCTTT. The V call is TRBV6-1, the J call TRBJ1-1, with D hard to call. Trimming left V 2 bases short and J 6 bases short, with 13 bases between. The CDR3 length is 14 residues. CDR1 MNHNS and CDR2 SASEGT come from the germline V gene.

V usage is TRBV5-8 and J usage is TRBJ2-7; TRBD2 agrees at 14 bases. Germline loops: CDR1 SGHTS, CDR2 YDEGEE. The CDR3 totals 15 residues. Trimming at V came to 4 bases and at J to 5 bases, leaving 5 bases not matched to a gene. As DNA, the CDR3 is TGTGCCAGCAGCCTTGGGACTAGCGGGAGTCACGAGCAGTACTTC. Protein product: CASSLGTSGSHEQYF. The variable domain in full, completed from reference TRBV5-8 and TRBJ2-7, reads EAGVTQSPTHLIKTRGQQATLRCSPISGHTSVYWYQQALGLGLQFLLWYDEGEERNRGNFPPRFSGRQFPNYSSELNVNALELEDSALYLCASSLGTSGSHEQYFGPGTRLTVT.

This clone has more than one count but fewer than ten. The rearrangement links TRBV20-1 to TRBJ1-2; no clear D gene. Per germline, CDR1 DFQATT and CDR2 SNEGSKA (reference sequence). This CDR3 region has 11 residues. V dropped 3 bases and J dropped 8 bases, with 10 bases sitting between them. CDR3 amino acids: CSASLQPGYTF. The DNA of the CDR3 is TGCAGTGCTAGTCTCCAACCGGGCTACACCTTC.

The J gene is TRBJ2-1, the V gene TRBV6-6; TRBD1 agrees at 7 bases. The CDR3 is 14 residues long. Looked up from germline, CDR1 is MNHNY and CDR2 is SVGAGI (reference sequence). After removal of 7 bases from V and 6 bases from J, the junction contained 9 bases not matched to a gene. The DNA for the CDR3 is TGTGCCAGCAACCTACGAACAGGGGTCAATGAGCAGTTCTTC. Protein sequence: CASNLRTGVNEQFF.